The 17 T cell receptor beta chains below all came from one sample that was sequenced in a study of T cell responses to AZD1222 COVID-19 vaccine. The assay was immunoSEQ multiplex PCR, and TCRdb's table has in-frame clones only and misses some. The sample includes roughly 100,000 clones, 88% of them seen just once. Here the sequenced sample was peripheral blood, taken on day 0 of AZD1222 vaccination. Receptors were obtained from an adult in good health.

The rearrangement links TRBV6-6 to TRBJ1-1; 10 bases map to TRBD1. This CDR3 is built from 15 residues. The germline V gene has CDR1 MNHNY and CDR2 SVGAGI (reference sequence). J gave up 7 bases and V 5 bases, and 10 bases lay outside the gene matches. This chain's CDR3 is CASSPYSDRGLEAFF. CDR3 bases: TGTGCCAGCAGTCCCTACTCAGACAGGGGGCTTGAAGCTTTCTTT.

The V gene is TRBV2, the J gene TRBJ1-2; D is perhaps TRBD1 (5 bases). The CDR3 is made up of 13 amino acids. In germline, CDR1 is SNHLY, CDR2 FYNNEI. V lost 6 bases, J lost 6 bases, and 14 bases lay in between. The CDR3 nucleotides are TGTGCCAGCAGCTCGGGACGGACAAATGGCTACACCTTC. It specifies CASSSGRTNGYTF.

This clone showed up just once. The gene calls are TRBV6-2 or TRBV6-3 and TRBJ2-7, with D possibly TRBD1 on 5 matching bases. V was clipped by 2 bases and J by 3 bases, with 11 bases between them. CDR1 is MNHEY and CDR2 is SVGEGT in the germline V gene. This CDR3 is 14 amino acids long. The CDR3 spells CASSYLPTDYEQYF. The CDR3 coding sequence is TGTGCCAGCAGTTACCTTCCGACAGACTACGAGCAGTACTTC.

V is TRBV16 and J is TRBJ2-7, with 10 nucleotides matching TRBD1. The CDR3 length is 15 residues. The trim removed 3 bases at V and 2 bases at J, leaving 4 bases unmatched. Germline CDR1 KGHSY, CDR2 FQNENV. Here the CDR3 reads CASSQGQGTPYEQYF. The CDR3 nucleotides read TGTGCCAGCAGCCAGGGACAGGGGACCCCCTACGAGCAGTACTTC.

This chain links TRBV28 with TRBJ1-5; no definite D call. The CDR3 covers 12 residues. V lost 8 bases, J lost 2 bases, and 7 bases lay in between. CDR1 and CDR2 (germline): MDHEN, SYDVKM. CDR3 nucleotide sequence: TGTGCCAGCGGTGGAGGCAATCAGCCCCAGCATTTT. The encoded protein is CASGGGNQPQHF.

This clone has a single count. The chain has TRBV19 and TRBJ1-4; no clear D gene. Trimming cost V 6 bases and J 0 bases, with 8 bases left between them. The CDR3 length is 14 residues. In germline, CDR1 is LNHDA, CDR2 SQIVND (reference sequence). The DNA for the CDR3 is TGTGCCAGTAGGCAAACCGCAACTAATGAAAAACTGTTTTTT. This gives the protein CASRQTATNEKLFF.

The V call is TRBV15, the J call TRBJ1-1; no clear D gene. V lost 0 bases, J lost 7 bases, and 12 bases lay in between. CDR1 is LNHNV, CDR2 YYDKDF, per germline (reference sequence). The CDR3 is 14 residues long. As DNA, the CDR3 is TGTGCCACCAGCAGAGATACCCCCCCGGGTGAAGCTTTCTTT. Protein product: CATSRDTPPGEAFF.

The chain is built from TRBV18 and TRBJ1-4, with D uncertain. Trimming removed 3 bases from V and 0 bases from J, with 11 bases in between. This CDR3 is 16 amino acids long. Germline V gene sequence: CDR1 KGHSH, CDR2 LQKENI. The CDR3 loop is CASSPLPQATNEKLFF. The CDR3 nucleotides are TGTGCCAGCTCACCCCTCCCCCAAGCAACTAATGAAAAACTGTTTTTT.

The rearrangement uses TRBV9 and TRBJ2-1, with 8 bases aligning to TRBD2. The CDR3 contains 17 residues. The V gene's germline CDR1 is SGDLS and CDR2 YYNGEE. V was clipped by 4 bases and J by 0 bases; unmatched bases: 9. CDR3: CASSPRLAPSSYNEQFF. The DNA of the CDR3 is TGTGCCAGCAGCCCCCGACTAGCGCCGAGCTCCTACAATGAGCAGTTCTTC.

The rearrangement joins TRBV10-2 to TRBJ2-7, with 8 bases matching TRBD1. CDR1 WSHSY and CDR2 SAAADI come from the germline V gene. CDR3 length: 15 residues. V lost 8 bases and J lost 3; bases outside the gene matches: 12. The CDR3 DNA follows: TGCGCCAGCCTTACCGACAGGGGAACGGTCTACGAGCAGTACTTC. Its protein product is CASLTDRGTVYEQYF.

The rearrangement joins TRBV7-9 to TRBJ2-7; 8 bases are shared with TRBD2. CDR3 length: 12 amino acids. The V and J ends lost 8 bases and 3 bases, in that order; junction bases with no gene match: 3. The V gene's germline CDR1 is SEHNR and CDR2 FQNEAQ (reference sequence). CDR3 bases: TGTGCCAGCTGGCTAGCGGGCTACGAGCAGTACTTC. Residues: CASWLAGYEQYF.

The chain joins TRBV5-8 to TRBJ1-1, with D unclear. The V gene lost 2 bases and the J gene lost 3 bases, with 11 bases spanning the gap. In germline, CDR1 is SGHTS, CDR2 YDEGEE. The CDR3 is 14 amino acids. In DNA form, the CDR3 reads TGTGCCAGCAGCTTAACCCTTAAAGACACTGAAGCTTTCTTT. Encoded protein: CASSLTLKDTEAFF.

The gene calls are TRBV19 and TRBJ2-5; 13 bases match TRBD2. The CDR3 length is 14 residues. Germline lookup yields CDR1 LNHDA and CDR2 SQIVND (reference sequence). V lost 5 bases to trimming and J lost 7 bases; unmatched junction nucleotides: 4. This CDR3 reads CASSWTSGSMTQYF. The DNA for the CDR3 is TGTGCCAGTAGTTGGACTAGCGGGAGCATGACCCAGTACTTC.

The chain is built from TRBV25-1 and TRBJ1-4, with D uncertain. CDR1 MGHDK and CDR2 SYGVNS come from the germline V gene. Between the trimmed V and J ends, which lost 8 bases and 8 bases, there was a span of 9 bases. This CDR3 has 11 residues. CDR3 amino acids: CASSRGEKLFF. In DNA, the CDR3 is TGTGCCAGCTCCCGAGGGGAAAAACTGTTTTTT.

This clone was seen ten or more times. This chain uses TRBV3-1 (or the pseudogene TRBV3-2) with TRBJ2-1; 12 nucleotides line up with TRBD2. Germline V gene sequence: CDR1 LGHDT, CDR2 YNNKEL (reference sequence). Unmatched junction bases numbered 2, after V lost 2 bases and J lost 6 bases. The CDR3 consists of 15 residues. The CDR3 DNA sequence: TGTGCCAGCAGCCAACTAGCGGGGGGGCCCAATGAGCAGTTCTTC. Protein: CASSQLAGGPNEQFF.

This sequence joins TRBV15 and TRBJ2-1; D might be TRBD2 (5 bases). The CDR3 extends over 16 amino acids. Germline CDR1 is LNHNV and CDR2 is YYDKDF (reference sequence). V gave up 0 bases and J gave up 4 bases, with 13 bases separating them. The CDR3: CATSRDSASFYNEQFF. As DNA, the CDR3 is TGTGCCACCAGCAGAGATAGCGCCTCCTTTTACAATGAGCAGTTCTTC.

This chain uses TRBV11-1 with TRBJ2-1; the D is unclear. The V gene's germline CDR1 is SGHAT and CDR2 FQDESV (reference sequence). V lost 3 bases and J lost 3, with 6 bases in between. This CDR3 contains 13 residues. The CDR3 region is CASSFEYYNEQFF. DNA for the CDR3: TGTGCCAGCAGCTTTGAGTACTACAATGAGCAGTTCTTC. The whole variable domain, remainder taken from reference TRBV11-1 and TRBJ2-1, is EAEVAQSPRYKITEKSQAVAFWCDPISGHATLYWYRQILGQGPELLVQFQDESVVDDSQLPKDRFSAERLKGVDSTLKIQPAELGDSAMYLCASSFEYYNEQFFGPGTRLTVL.